A single sample gave rise to the 28 T cell receptor beta chains below, sequenced in a study of blood T cell repertoires in COVID-19. Clones were sequenced by immunoSEQ multiplex PCR, and TCRdb holds only the in-frame ones, with some missing. Of around 130,000 clones in the sample, approximately 85% are singletons; the top ten hold roughly 12%. Sequenced material: peripheral blood. The receptors shown here come from a human donor in a cohort sampled during active COVID-19.

The chain is built from TRBV7-2 and TRBJ1-6, with a possible D match to TRBD1 (5 bases). Trimming pared 1 base from V and 14 bases from J, leaving 15 bases between. Germline CDR1 SGHTA, CDR2 FQGNSA. The CDR3 has 14 amino acids. The CDR3 sequence: CASSLGAGSLSLHF. CDR3 nucleotides: TGTGCCAGCAGCTTAGGGGCAGGGTCTTTGTCCCTCCACTTT.

This rearrangement joins TRBV7-5 to TRBJ1-5; the D call of TRBD1 is as the table states it, not checked on the DNA. TRBV7-5 corresponds to a pseudogene. There are 16 residues in the CDR3. The CDR3 is CARSLPPMGARQPQHF. CDR3 nucleotide sequence: TGTGCCAGAAGCTTACCCCCGATGGGGGCTCGTCAGCCCCAGCATTTT.

Of note for this clone: Germline and junction disagree at one end, which may indicate a read error. The chain has TRBV5-1 and TRBJ2-7; 8 positions match TRBD2. Germline V CDR1 and CDR2: SGHRS, YFSETQ. CDR3 length: 15 amino acids. The CDR3 protein is CARSLPGGGPYEQYF. In DNA, the CDR3 is TGCGCCCGCAGCTTGCCGGGGGGGGGCCCCTACGAGCAGTACTTC.

This clone was observed a handful of times. This chain joins TRBV3-1 (or the pseudogene TRBV3-2) and TRBJ2-7; tentative D call: TRBD1 (5 bases). Looked up from germline, CDR1 is LGHDT and CDR2 is YNNKEL (reference sequence). V was pared by 3 bases and J by 12 bases, with 9 bases between. This CDR3 contains 10 residues. This CDR3 reads CASSHRDRYF. The CDR3 bases are TGTGCCAGCAGCCACCGAGACAGGTACTTC.

This chain connects TRBV2 to TRBJ1-1; D is ambiguous. The CDR3 loop spans 11 amino acids. In germline, CDR1 is SNHLY, CDR2 FYNNEI. Trimming cost V 3 bases and J 10 bases, with 9 bases left between them. The CDR3 loop reads CASSDERGAFF. The CDR3 DNA is TGTGCCAGCAGTGATGAGAGAGGAGCTTTCTTT.

Remarks on this clone: An end of the junction does not agree with germline; a read error may underlie this. This rearrangement joins TRBV6-6 to TRBJ2-5; 10 bases line up with TRBD1. The CDR3 runs to 14 residues. Germline V gene lookup returns CDR1 MNHNY and CDR2 SVGAGI (reference sequence). The CDR3 protein is CASRRDRGQGTQYF. The CDR3 DNA reads as TGTGCCAGCAGGCGGGACAGGGGCCAAGGGACCCAGTACTTC.

This chain links TRBV6-5 with TRBJ2-7; TRBD2 matches 7 bases. This CDR3 comprises 14 residues. Germline lookup yields CDR1 MNHEY and CDR2 SVGAGI. V shed 7 bases, J shed 3 bases, and the junction held 9 bases outside the gene matches. In nucleotides, the CDR3 is TGTGCCAGCAAGGAGGGACTATACGACTACGAGCAGTACTTC. It codes for CASKEGLYDYEQYF.

The chain couples TRBV30 to TRBJ2-5; no reliable D call. V lost 0 bases and J 5 bases, leaving 7 bases between the germline ends. This CDR3 is built from 12 residues. Germline loops: CDR1 GTSNPN, CDR2 SVGIG (reference sequence). CDR3 in amino acids: CAWSVLRETQYF. CDR3 nucleotide sequence: TGTGCCTGGAGTGTATTGCGGGAGACCCAGTACTTC.

This chain joins TRBV27 and TRBJ2-1; 7 bases map to TRBD2. Germline V lookup: CDR1 MNHEY, CDR2 SMNVEV (reference sequence). V lost 8 bases to trimming and J lost 1 base; unmatched junction nucleotides: 5. The CDR3 spans 14 residues. For the CDR3, the DNA is TGTGCCAGCGGAGCCGGGGGGTCCTACAATGAGCAGTTCTTC. This encodes CASGAGGSYNEQFF.

The chain has TRBV9 and TRBJ1-4, with D perhaps TRBD1 (5 bases). Germline assignment: CDR1 SGDLS and CDR2 YYNGEE. This CDR3 contains 16 residues. The germline V and J ends were trimmed by 3 bases and 5 bases, with 17 bases remaining between them. CDR3 nucleotide sequence: TGTGCCAGCAGCGCCACCCCTCAGGGAGGGAATGAAAAACTGTTTTTT. It translates to CASSATPQGGNEKLFF.

This sequence joins TRBV30 and TRBJ1-1, with 8 bases that match TRBD1. The CDR3 has 14 residues. The V gene end was trimmed by 6 bases and the J gene end by 3 bases; junction bases not matched to a gene: 9. Germline values: CDR1 GTSNPN, CDR2 SVGIG (reference sequence). CDR3 in amino acids: CACRQGNGYTEAFF. The CDR3 DNA follows: TGTGCCTGTAGACAGGGGAACGGTTACACTGAAGCTTTCTTT.

This clone was seen a single time. This rearrangement joins TRBV19 to TRBJ1-1; 10 positions agree with TRBD1. Germline CDR1 LNHDA, CDR2 SQIVND (reference sequence). This CDR3 contains 14 residues. The J segment lost 6 bases and the V segment lost 7 bases, leaving 8 bases of the junction unmatched. CDR3 amino acids: CASIGQGGLAEAFF. The CDR3 coding sequence is TGTGCCAGTATTGGACAGGGGGGGTTAGCTGAAGCTTTCTTT.

This clone was observed a few times. This chain connects TRBV30 to TRBJ2-1; the match to TRBD2 covers 12 bases. The CDR3 length is 15 residues. From germline, CDR1 is GTSNPN and CDR2 SVGIG (reference sequence). V dropped 5 bases and J dropped 4; count of bases not matched to a gene: 6. The CDR3 DNA reads TGTGCCTGGCAACGGACTAGCGGGGATTACAATGAGCAGTTCTTC. This sequence encodes CAWQRTSGDYNEQFF.

This clone was found once. This chain connects TRBV10-1 to TRBJ2-7, with 10 bases matching TRBD1. V was pared by 2 bases and J by 3 bases, with 4 bases of the junction left unmatched. The CDR3 is 15 residues long. The germline gives CDR1 WNHNN, CDR2 SYGVQD (reference sequence). The CDR3 is CASSERGTGDYEQYF. CDR3 coding DNA: TGCGCCAGCAGTGAGCGGGGGACAGGGGACTACGAGCAGTACTTC.

The chain links TRBV7-2 to TRBJ2-7, with D maybe TRBD1 (6 bases). The CDR3 contains 15 residues. V lost 5 bases and J 3 bases, leaving 17 bases between the germline ends. CDR1 SGHTA and CDR2 FQGNSA come from the germline V gene. For the CDR3, the DNA is TGTGCCAGCAGCCTAGAGGTCGGACAGCGCTACGAGCAGTACTTC. Protein: CASSLEVGQRYEQYF.

This sequence joins TRBV6-5 and TRBJ1-1; the D is unclear. V dropped 10 bases and J dropped 6 bases, with 9 bases sitting between them. The CDR3 has 10 amino acids. Germline lookup yields CDR1 MNHEY and CDR2 SVGAGI. DNA of the CDR3: TGTGCCATCTCCACAGCTGAAGCTTTCTTT. Its translation is CAISTAEAFF.

This rearrangement joins TRBV18 to TRBJ2-1, with D unclear. V lost 2 bases, J lost 5 bases, and 16 bases lay in between. From germline, CDR1 is KGHSH and CDR2 LQKENI. This CDR3 region has 16 residues. The DNA for the CDR3 is TGTGCCAGCTCACCAAACCACCTAATATCCCACAATGAGCAGTTCTTC. This codes for CASSPNHLISHNEQFF.

J is TRBJ2-1 and V is TRBV4-2; D unresolved. The germline V and J ends were trimmed by 3 bases and 5 bases, with 11 bases remaining between them. CDR3 length equals 14 residues. Germline V gene sequence: CDR1 LGHNA, CDR2 YNFKEQ. The CDR3 DNA reads as TGTGCCAGCAGCCACCCCCAGGCCCACAATGAGCAGTTCTTC. Translating gives CASSHPQAHNEQFF.

The chain combines TRBV3-1 (or the pseudogene TRBV3-2) with TRBJ2-3; TRBD2 matches 7 bases. CDR3 length: 15 amino acids. V dropped 4 bases and J dropped 2; count of bases not matched to a gene: 6. CDR1 and CDR2 from the germline V gene are LGHDT and YNNKEL (reference sequence). CDR3 DNA sequence: TGTGCCAGCAGCCCCGGGGGGACTTTCACAGATACGCAGTATTTT. It specifies CASSPGGTFTDTQYF.

The genes are TRBV5-1 and TRBJ1-2; D perhaps matches TRBD1 (5 bases). V was pared by 0 bases and J by 5 bases, with 14 bases between. Germline V gives CDR1 SGHRS, CDR2 YFSETQ. This CDR3 region has 15 residues. CDR3 in DNA: TGCGCCAGCAGCTTGGCGCGACAGCGAGATTATGGCTACACCTTC. It codes for CASSLARQRDYGYTF.

The chain is built from TRBV2 and TRBJ2-2; 8 bases agree with TRBD1. The J segment lost 3 bases and the V segment lost 4 bases, leaving 4 bases of the junction unmatched. This CDR3 has 15 residues. The V gene's germline CDR1 is SNHLY and CDR2 FYNNEI. The CDR3 loop reads CASSGTGGHTGELFF. The CDR3 region has the DNA TGTGCCAGCAGTGGAACAGGGGGTCACACCGGGGAGCTGTTTTTT.

This sequence joins TRBV27 and TRBJ2-3, with 7 nucleotides matching TRBD1. CDR3 length: 14 residues. The V gene end was trimmed by 7 bases and the J gene end by 1 base; junction bases not matched to a gene: 5. Germline-derived CDR1 and CDR2 are MNHEY and SMNVEV (reference sequence). CDR3 coding DNA: TGTGCCAGCAAATACAGGGGCCGCACAGATACGCAGTATTTT. Protein: CASKYRGRTDTQYF.

This clone was observed a handful of times. The chain has TRBV14 and TRBJ1-2; D may be TRBD1 (6 bases). The CDR3 is 13 amino acids. Between the trimmed V and J ends, which lost 5 bases and 2 bases, there was a span of 9 bases. CDR1 and CDR2 from the germline V gene are SGHDN and FVKESK. The CDR3 nucleotides are TGTGCCAGCAGCGGACAGATAAACTATGGCTACACCTTC. Translation gives CASSGQINYGYTF.

The count of this clone is one. The rearrangement uses TRBV6-5 and TRBJ2-3; 12 nucleotides line up with TRBD2. V was clipped by 10 bases and J by 2 bases; unmatched bases: 7. This CDR3 is built from 15 residues. The germline V gene has CDR1 MNHEY and CDR2 SVGAGI. The CDR3 reads CATKTSGGYTDTQYF. The CDR3 region has the DNA TGTGCCACCAAAACTAGCGGGGGGTACACAGATACGCAGTATTTT.

This clone showed up just once. The J gene is TRBJ2-3, the V gene TRBV7-2; TRBD2 might be the D (5 bases). CDR3 length equals 14 residues. Trimming pared 5 bases from V and 6 bases from J, leaving 15 bases between. Germline CDR1 and CDR2: SGHTA and FQGNSA. The CDR3 sequence: CASSLRTGRDTQYF. Here the CDR3 DNA reads TGTGCCAGCAGCCTAAGGACTGGCAGGGATACGCAGTATTTT.

The V and J genes are TRBV4-1 and TRBJ2-2, with D tentatively TRBD1 (6 bases). V was cut by 1 base and J by 4 bases, with 7 bases left in between. CDR3 length equals 14 residues. Germline CDR1 reads MGHRA; CDR2 reads YSYEKL. CDR3 amino acids: CASSQAGATGELFF. CDR3 DNA: TGCGCCAGCAGCCAAGCAGGGGCCACCGGGGAGCTGTTTTTT.

J is TRBJ1-5 and V is TRBV18; perhaps TRBD1 as D (5 bases). Germline V CDR1 and CDR2: KGHSH, LQKENI. Between the trimmed V and J ends, which lost 5 bases and 5 bases, there was a span of 16 bases. CDR3 length equals 15 residues. CDR3 in amino acids: CASSKSGARDQPQHF. The DNA of the CDR3 is TGTGCCAGCTCAAAAAGTGGGGCACGAGATCAGCCCCAGCATTTT. Variable domain in full (rest from reference TRBV18 and TRBJ1-5): NAGVMQNPRHLVRRRGQEARLRCSPMKGHSHVYWYRQLPEEGLKFMVYLQKENIIDESGMPKERFSAEFPKEGPSILRIQQVVRGDSAAYFCASSKSGARDQPQHFGDGTRLSIL.

This clone was recorded many times. The V call is TRBV12-3 or TRBV12-4, the J call TRBJ2-7; TRBD1 matches at 8 bases. The CDR3 consists of 11 residues. Germline trimming cut 6 bases from V and 6 bases from J; bases unmatched to any gene: 1. As DNA, the CDR3 is TGTGCCAGCAGCAGGGGGCGCGAGCAGTACTTC. Its protein is CASSRGREQYF.